This paragraph covers one T cell receptor beta chain sequence. The antigen is undetermined. Regarding donors, all were healthy bone marrow donors. The record originates from a study of cytomegalovirus exposure and HLA in healthy donors. This CDR3 comprises 16 residues. The germline CDR1 and CDR2 sequences are SGHNT and YENEEA. With V trimmed by 5 bases and J by 5 bases, 12 bases remained unmatched. PCR used 60 Vbeta primers and 13 Jbeta primers. Sequencing used immunoSEQ multiplex PCR; TCRdb keeps in-frame clones, though not all of them. The sample consists of 110,000 or so clones, over 70% of them appearing once. Study results and limitations: In a later analysis, a genetic analysis reported fewer productive-TCR N-insertions in an Asian-associated ancestry cluster than the cohort average.

The V call is TRBV11-3, the J call TRBJ2-7, with 10 bases lining up with TRBD1. Sequenced input: PBMCs. The sequence was obtained from a man in his forties in good health and CMV-seronegative. This chain's CDR3 is CASSPRRQGALDEQYF. Written as DNA, the CDR3 is TGTGCCAGCAGCCCCAGGCGACAGGGGGCGTTAGACGAGCAGTACTTC.